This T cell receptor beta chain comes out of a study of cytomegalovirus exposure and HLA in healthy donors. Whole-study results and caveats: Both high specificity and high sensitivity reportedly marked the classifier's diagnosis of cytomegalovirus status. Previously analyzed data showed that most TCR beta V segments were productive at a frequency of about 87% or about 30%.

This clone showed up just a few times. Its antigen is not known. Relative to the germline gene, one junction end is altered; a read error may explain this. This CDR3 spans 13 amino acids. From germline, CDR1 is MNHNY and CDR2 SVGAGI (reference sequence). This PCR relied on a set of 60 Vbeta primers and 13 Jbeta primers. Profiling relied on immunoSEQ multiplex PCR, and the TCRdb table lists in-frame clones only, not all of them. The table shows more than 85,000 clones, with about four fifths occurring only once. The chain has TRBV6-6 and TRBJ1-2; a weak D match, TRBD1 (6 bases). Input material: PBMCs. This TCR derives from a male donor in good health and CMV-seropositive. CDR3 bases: TGTGCCTCTCGGGGGGACATCATTTCCGGCTACCCCTTC. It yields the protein CASRGDIISGYPF.